Below are 6 T cell receptor beta chains sequenced from a single sample in a study of cytomegalovirus exposure and HLA in healthy donors. The primer mix had 60 Vbeta and 13 Jbeta primers. Some clones are missing from TCRdb's copy, which holds only in-frame ones; the method was immunoSEQ multiplex PCR. The table shows 150,000 to 200,000 clones, with over 75% occurring only once. Material for sequencing was PBMCs. The receptors derive from a woman in her forties or fifties in good health and CMV-seropositive.

The V call is TRBV7-2, the J call TRBJ2-1, with 9 bases fitting TRBD2. This CDR3 has 17 residues. J gave up 0 bases and V 1 base, and 4 bases lay outside the gene matches. Germline V gene lookup returns CDR1 SGHTA and CDR2 FQGNSA. The CDR3 reads CASSLVPSGISYNEQFF. CDR3 in DNA: TGTGCCAGCAGCTTAGTACCTAGCGGGATCTCCTACAATGAGCAGTTCTTC. Full variable domain (missing parts from reference TRBV7-2 and TRBJ2-1): GAGVSQSPSNKVTEKGKDVELRCDPISGHTALYWYRQSLGQGLEFLIYFQGNSAPDKSGLPSDRFSAERTGGSVSTLTIQRTQQEDSAVYLCASSLVPSGISYNEQFFGPGTRLTVL.

CDR3 amino acids: CASRGLSSYEQYF. The CDR3 coding sequence is TGTGCCAGCAGGGGGCTGAGCTCCTACGAGCAGTACTTC. This chain links TRBV28 with TRBJ2-7, with a weak D call TRBD1 (5 bases). V shed 6 bases and J shed 0 bases, with 9 bases lying between them. The V gene's germline CDR1 is MDHEN and CDR2 SYDVKM. The CDR3 sequence is 13 residues long.

This clone was counted a few times. V gene TRBV5-6 combines with J gene TRBJ1-3; D might be TRBD1 (6 bases). V shed 4 bases and J shed 0 bases, with 8 bases lying between them. Germline loops: CDR1 SGHDT, CDR2 YYEEEE. The CDR3 is made up of 14 amino acids. CDR3 nucleotides: TGTGCCAGCAGCCAGGGGCTCTCTGGAAACACCATATATTTT. This translates into CASSQGLSGNTIYF.

The V call is TRBV19, the J call TRBJ2-3; D unclear. This CDR3 contains 13 residues. The V gene lost 6 bases and the J gene lost 6 bases, with 13 bases spanning the gap. Germline CDR1 is LNHDA and CDR2 is SQIVND (reference sequence). CDR3 residues: CASSTTGLDTQYF. The DNA for the CDR3 is TGTGCCAGTAGCACCACGGGTCTTGATACGCAGTATTTT.

J is TRBJ2-1 and V is TRBV7-6, with D tentatively TRBD1 (6 bases). The V end lost 3 bases, the J end lost 7 bases, and 16 bases lay between the germline ends. CDR1 is SGHVS, CDR2 FNYEAQ, per germline. This CDR3 spans 15 amino acids. CDR3 nucleotide sequence: TGTGCCAGCAGCTTTAGAGGGGGAAGGGATAATGAGCAGTTCTTC. Amino acid sequence: CASSFRGGRDNEQFF.

The chain has TRBV5-8 and TRBJ2-3, with 8 bases aligning to TRBD1. Trimming at V came to 4 bases and at J to 0 bases, leaving 10 bases not matched to a gene. Germline CDR1 is SGHTS and CDR2 is YDEGEE. There are 17 residues in the CDR3. CDR3 nucleotides: TGTGCCAGCAGCCGTGCGGCCCGGACAGGGAGCACAGATACGCAGTATTTT. This gives the protein CASSRAARTGSTDTQYF.